This T cell receptor (beta chain) was observed in a study of early stage breast cancer tumors. In the study overall: About 70% of the 16 invasive tumors were ER+, PR+ and HER2-. The study's findings and limits: In about 90% of the 16 patients, blood comparison separated tumor from normal breast.

Regarding this clone: Antigen: not known.

Trimming cost V 1 base and J 5 bases; bases outside gene matches: 1. The CDR3 spans 13 residues. Germline assignment: CDR1 SGHAT and CDR2 FQNNGV. TCRdb's copy holds only in-frame clones and misses some; the assay was immunoSEQ multiplex PCR. Of around 60,000 clones in the sample, over 60% are singletons; the top ten hold roughly 3.5%. V gene TRBV11-2 combines with J gene TRBJ1-2; TRBD1 aligns across 7 bases. The TCR originated in a young adult with breast cancer. The sequenced material came from blood. The CDR3 nucleotides read TGTGCCAGCAGCTTAGCAGGGGGTTATGGCTACACCTTC. Protein sequence: CASSLAGGYGYTF.